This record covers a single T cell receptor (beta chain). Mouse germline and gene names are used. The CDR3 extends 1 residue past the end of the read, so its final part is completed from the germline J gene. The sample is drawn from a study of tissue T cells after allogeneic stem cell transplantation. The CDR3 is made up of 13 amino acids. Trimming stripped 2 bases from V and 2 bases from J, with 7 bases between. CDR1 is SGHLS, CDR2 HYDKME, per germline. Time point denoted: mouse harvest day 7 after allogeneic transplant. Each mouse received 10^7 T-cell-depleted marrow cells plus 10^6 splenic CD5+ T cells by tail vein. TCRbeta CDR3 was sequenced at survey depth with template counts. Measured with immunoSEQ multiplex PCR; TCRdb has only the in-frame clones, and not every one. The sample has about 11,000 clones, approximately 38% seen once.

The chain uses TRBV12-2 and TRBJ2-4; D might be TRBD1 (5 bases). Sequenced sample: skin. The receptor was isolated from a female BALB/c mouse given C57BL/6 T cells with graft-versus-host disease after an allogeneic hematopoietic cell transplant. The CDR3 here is CASSPDNQNTLYF. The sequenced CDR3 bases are TGTGCCAGCTCTCCGGACAATCAAAACACCTTGTAC.